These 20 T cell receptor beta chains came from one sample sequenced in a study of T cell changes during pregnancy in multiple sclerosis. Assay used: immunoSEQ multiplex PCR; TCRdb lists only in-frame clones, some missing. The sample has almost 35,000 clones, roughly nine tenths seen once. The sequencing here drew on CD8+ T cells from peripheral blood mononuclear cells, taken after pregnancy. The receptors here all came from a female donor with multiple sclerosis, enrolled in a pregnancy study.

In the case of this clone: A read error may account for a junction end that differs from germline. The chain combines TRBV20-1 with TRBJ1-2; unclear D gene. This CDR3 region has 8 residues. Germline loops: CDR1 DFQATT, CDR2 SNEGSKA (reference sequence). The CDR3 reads CSAGRGHF. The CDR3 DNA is TGCAGTGCTGGCCGTGGGCACTTC.

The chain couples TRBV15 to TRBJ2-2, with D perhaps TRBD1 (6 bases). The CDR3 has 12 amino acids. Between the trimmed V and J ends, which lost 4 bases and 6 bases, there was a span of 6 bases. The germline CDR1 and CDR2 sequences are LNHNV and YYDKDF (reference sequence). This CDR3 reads CATSKGAGELFF. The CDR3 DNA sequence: TGTGCCACCAGCAAGGGGGCCGGGGAGCTGTTTTTT.

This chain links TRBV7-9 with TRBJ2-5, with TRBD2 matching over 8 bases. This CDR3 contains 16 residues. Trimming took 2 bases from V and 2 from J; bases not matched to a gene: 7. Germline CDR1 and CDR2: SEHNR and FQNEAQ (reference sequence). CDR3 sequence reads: CASSLTRAGAQETQYF. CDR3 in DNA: TGTGCCAGCAGCTTAACGAGAGCGGGGGCTCAAGAGACCCAGTACTTC. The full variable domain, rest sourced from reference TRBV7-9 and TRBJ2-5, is DTGVSQNPRHKITKRGQNVTFRCDPISEHNRLYWYRQTLGQGPEFLTYFQNEAQLEKSRLLSDRFSAERPKGSFSTLEIQRTEQGDSAMYLCASSLTRAGAQETQYFGPGTRLLVL.

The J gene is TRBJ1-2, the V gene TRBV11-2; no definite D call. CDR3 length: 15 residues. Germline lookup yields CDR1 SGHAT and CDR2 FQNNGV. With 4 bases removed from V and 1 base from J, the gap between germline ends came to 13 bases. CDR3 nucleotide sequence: TGTGCCAGCAGCTCTGCGGCAGTCCTTAACTATGGCTACACCTTC. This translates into CASSSAAVLNYGYTF.

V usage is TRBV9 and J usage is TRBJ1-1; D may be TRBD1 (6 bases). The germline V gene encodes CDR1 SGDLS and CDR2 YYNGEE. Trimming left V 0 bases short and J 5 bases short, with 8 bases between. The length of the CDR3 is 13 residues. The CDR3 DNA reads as TGTGCCAGCAGCGTAGGGACAGATACTGAAGCTTTCTTT. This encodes CASSVGTDTEAFF.

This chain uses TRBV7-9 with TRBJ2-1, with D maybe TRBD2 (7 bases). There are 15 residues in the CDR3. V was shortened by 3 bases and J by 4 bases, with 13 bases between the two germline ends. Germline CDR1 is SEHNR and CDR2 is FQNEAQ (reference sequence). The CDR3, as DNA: TGTGCCAGCAGCTTCGAGGGGGGGCCGTACAATGAGCAGTTCTTC. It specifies CASSFEGGPYNEQFF.

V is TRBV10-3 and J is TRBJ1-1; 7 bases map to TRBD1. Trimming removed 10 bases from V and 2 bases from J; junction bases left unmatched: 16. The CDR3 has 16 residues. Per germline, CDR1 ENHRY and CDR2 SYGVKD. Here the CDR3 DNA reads TGTGCCACCGGGGGTAGGCAGGGGGATGGAAACACTGAAGCTTTCTTT. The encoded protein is CATGGRQGDGNTEAFF.

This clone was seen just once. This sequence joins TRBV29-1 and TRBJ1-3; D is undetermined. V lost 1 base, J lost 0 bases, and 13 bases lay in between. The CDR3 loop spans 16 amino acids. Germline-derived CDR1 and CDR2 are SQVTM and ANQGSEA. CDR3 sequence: CSVEAIGLHSGNTIYF. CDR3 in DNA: TGCAGCGTTGAAGCGATAGGACTCCACTCTGGAAACACCATATATTTT.

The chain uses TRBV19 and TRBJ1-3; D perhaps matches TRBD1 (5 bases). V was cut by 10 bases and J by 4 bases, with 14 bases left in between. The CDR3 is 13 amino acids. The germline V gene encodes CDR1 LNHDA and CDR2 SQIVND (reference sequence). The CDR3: CATYPRGGNTIYF. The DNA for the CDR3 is TGTGCCACTTACCCAAGGGGAGGAAACACCATATATTTT.

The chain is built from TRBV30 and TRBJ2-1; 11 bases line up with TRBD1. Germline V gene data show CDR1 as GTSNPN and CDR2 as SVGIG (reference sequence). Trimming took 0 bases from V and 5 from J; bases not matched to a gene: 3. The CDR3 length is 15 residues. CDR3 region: CAWSVRDRGNNEQFF. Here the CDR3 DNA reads TGTGCCTGGAGTGTACGGGACAGGGGGAACAATGAGCAGTTCTTC.

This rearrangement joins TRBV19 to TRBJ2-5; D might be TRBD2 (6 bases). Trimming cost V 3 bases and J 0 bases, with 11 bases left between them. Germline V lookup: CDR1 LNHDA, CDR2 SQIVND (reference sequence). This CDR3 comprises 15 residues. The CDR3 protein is CASSMRGGYQETQYF. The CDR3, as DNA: TGTGCCAGTAGTATGAGAGGAGGGTACCAAGAGACCCAGTACTTC.

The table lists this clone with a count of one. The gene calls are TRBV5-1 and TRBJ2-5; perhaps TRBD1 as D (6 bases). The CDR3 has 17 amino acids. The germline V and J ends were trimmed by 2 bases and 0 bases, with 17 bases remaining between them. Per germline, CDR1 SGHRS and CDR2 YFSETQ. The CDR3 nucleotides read TGCGCCAGCAGCTTTTGGCCGGACAGTGGGTACCAAGAGACCCAGTACTTC. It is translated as CASSFWPDSGYQETQYF.

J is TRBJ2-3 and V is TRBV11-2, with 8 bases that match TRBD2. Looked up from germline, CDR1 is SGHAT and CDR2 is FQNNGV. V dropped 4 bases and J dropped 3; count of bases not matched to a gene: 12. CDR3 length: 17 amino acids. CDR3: CASSSITTAGGTDTQYF. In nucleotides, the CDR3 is TGTGCCAGCAGCTCAATAACCACGGCGGGGGGTACAGATACGCAGTATTTT.

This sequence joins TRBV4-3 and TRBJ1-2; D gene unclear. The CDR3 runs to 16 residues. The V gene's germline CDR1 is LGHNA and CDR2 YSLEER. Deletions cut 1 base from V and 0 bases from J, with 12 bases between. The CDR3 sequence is CASSQGLYPANYGYTF. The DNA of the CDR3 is TGCGCCAGCAGCCAAGGTCTGTACCCAGCTAACTATGGCTACACCTTC.

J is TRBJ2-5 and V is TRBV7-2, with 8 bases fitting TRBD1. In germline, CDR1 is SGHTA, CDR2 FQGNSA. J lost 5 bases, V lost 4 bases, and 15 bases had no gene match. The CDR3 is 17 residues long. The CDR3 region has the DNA TGTGCCAGCAGCTCTGAGCCCGGGACAGGAGTTTGGGAGACCCAGTACTTC. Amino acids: CASSSEPGTGVWETQYF.

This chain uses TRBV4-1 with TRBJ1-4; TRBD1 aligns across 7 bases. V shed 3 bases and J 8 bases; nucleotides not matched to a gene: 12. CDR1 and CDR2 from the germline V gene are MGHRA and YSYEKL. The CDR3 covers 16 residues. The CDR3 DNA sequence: TGCGCCAGCAGCCATTCCCCCCTGACAGGGAGGGAAAAACTGTTTTTT. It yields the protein CASSHSPLTGREKLFF.

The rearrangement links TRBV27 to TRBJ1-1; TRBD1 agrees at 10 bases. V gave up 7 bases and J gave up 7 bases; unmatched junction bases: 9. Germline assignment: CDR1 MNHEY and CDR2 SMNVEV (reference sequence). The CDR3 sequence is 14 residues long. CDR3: CASTKGQGQNEAFF. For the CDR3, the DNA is TGTGCCAGCACTAAGGGACAGGGGCAGAATGAAGCTTTCTTT.

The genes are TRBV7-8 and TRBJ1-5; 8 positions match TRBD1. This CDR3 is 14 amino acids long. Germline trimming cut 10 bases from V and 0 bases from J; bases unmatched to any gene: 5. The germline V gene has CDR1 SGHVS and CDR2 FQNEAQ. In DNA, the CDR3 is TGTGCCACATCGGACAGGGTTAGCAATCAGCCCCAGCATTTT. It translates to CATSDRVSNQPQHF.

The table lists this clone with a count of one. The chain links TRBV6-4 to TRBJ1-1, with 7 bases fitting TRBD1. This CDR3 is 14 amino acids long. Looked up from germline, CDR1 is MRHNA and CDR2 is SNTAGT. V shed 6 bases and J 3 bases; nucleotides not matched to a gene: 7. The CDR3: CASSRDSQYTEAFF. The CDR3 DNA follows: TGTGCCAGCAGCCGGGACAGCCAATACACTGAAGCTTTCTTT.

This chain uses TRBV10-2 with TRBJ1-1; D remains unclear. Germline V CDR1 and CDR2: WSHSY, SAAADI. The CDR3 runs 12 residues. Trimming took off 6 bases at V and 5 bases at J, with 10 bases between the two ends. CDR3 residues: CASSYSGTEAFF. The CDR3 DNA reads TGCGCCAGCAGCTACTCAGGAACTGAAGCTTTCTTT.